These T cell receptor beta chains were read from a single sample in a study of T cell responses to AZD1222 COVID-19 vaccine. TCRdb's table, derived via immunoSEQ multiplex PCR, lists solely in-frame clones and lacks some. The sample shows roughly 110,000 clones, more than 80% of them seen only once. The input for sequencing was peripheral blood, taken on day 0 of AZD1222 vaccination. These receptors all come from an adult in good health. Both conserved end residues are part of each CDR3. D genes are given only for firm matches. The size of a clone is reported for some rows only, either as once, few or many, or as a class for expanded clones.

-	TRBV28	-	TRBJ2-7	TGTGCCAGCAGTTTCTTCCAGGGCACCTACGAGCAGTACTTC	CASSFFQGTYEQYF
-	TRBV19	-	TRBJ2-3	TGTGCCAGTAGTATAGGGGCCCTAGGAGATGTTGAGCAGTATTTT	CASSIGALGDVEQYF
-	TRBV3-1/TRBV3-2	-	TRBJ1-5	TGTGCCAGCTCCCCGGGATATAGCAATCAGCCCCAGCATTTT	CASSPGYSNQPQHF
TRBD2	TRBV28	-	TRBJ2-7	TGTGCCAGCAGTACCTATTCTAGCGGGAGTCAGAACGAGCAGTACTTC	CASSTYSSGSQNEQYF
TRBD2	TRBV9	-	TRBJ2-1	TGTGCCAGCAGCGTGGTGTCGGGAGGCCACAATGAGCAGTTCTTC	CASSVVSGGHNEQFF
TRBD1	TRBV9	-	TRBJ2-2	TGTGCCAGCTCGGGACAGCTAAACACCGGGGAGCTGTTTTTT	CASSGQLNTGELFF
-	TRBV28	-	TRBJ1-2	TGTGCCAGCAGTTTAGTGGGACCTTGGAAGGGCTACACCTTC	CASSLVGPWKGYTF
TRBD2	TRBV7-3	-	TRBJ2-1	TGTGCCAGCAGCTTAAGAGGATGGCGGGAGGGCTCCTACAATGAGCAGTTCTTC	CASSLRGWREGSYNEQFF
-	TRBV18	-	TRBJ2-3	TGTGCCAGCTCATGGGGGTGGGCAGAAGGCACAGATACGCAGTATTTT	CASSWGWAEGTDTQYF
TRBD1	TRBV3-1/TRBV3-2	-	TRBJ1-1	TGTGCCAGCAGTCGGACAGGGGTATATCGAGCTTTCTTT	CASSRTGVYRAFF
TRBD2	TRBV10-3	once	TRBJ2-5	TGTGCCATCAGTAGACTAGCGGGAGTCGAGACCCAGTACTTC	CAISRLAGVETQYF
TRBD1	TRBV28	-	TRBJ1-2	TGTGCCAGCAGTTCCTGGACAGGGGGCTATGGCTACACCTTC	CASSSWTGGYGYTF
-	TRBV7-2	-	TRBJ2-7	TGTGCCAGCCTAAAGGGGGGTCCTATCTACGAGCAGTACTTC	CASLKGGPIYEQYF
-	TRBV9	-	TRBJ1-6	TGTGCCAGCAGCGTAGTCCCGAGCGCAGGGGCGGGAAATTCACCCCTCCACTTT	CASSVVPSAGAGNSPLHF
-	TRBV5-1	-	TRBJ2-7	TGCGCCAGCAGCTTGGCCGTACAGAACTACGAGCAGTACTTC	CASSLAVQNYEQYF
-	TRBV10-3	-	TRBJ2-3	TGTGCCATCAGTGTGGGAGATACGCAGTATTTT	CAISVGDTQYF
-	TRBV11-2	-	TRBJ1-3	TGTGCCAGCAGCTTATGGGGAAACACCATATATTTT	CASSLWGNTIYF
TRBD1	TRBV28	-	TRBJ2-7	TGTGCCAGCAGTACCGAGACAGGGGTTGCCTACGAGCAGTACTTC	CASSTETGVAYEQYF
TRBD2	TRBV7-9	-	TRBJ2-2	TGTGCCAGCCAAGGGACTAGCGGGAGTGGCACCGGGGAGCTGTTTTTT	CASQGTSGSGTGELFF
-	TRBV12-5	-	TRBJ1-2	TGTGCTAGTGGTTTTTCAAATACCGATGGCTACACCTTC	CASGFSNTDGYTF
-	TRBV28	-	TRBJ1-5	TGTGCCAGCAAGTGGCTAGCAGACTCTAATCAGCCCCAGCATTTT	CASKWLADSNQPQHF
TRBD1	TRBV28	-	TRBJ2-7	TGTGCCAGCAGTTTAATTGGGACAGGGAAGCTCGAGCAGTACTTC	CASSLIGTGKLEQYF
TRBD1	TRBV5-1	-	TRBJ2-4	TGCGCCAGCAGCCCAGGGACAGGGGAAGCCAAAAACATTCAGTACTTC	CASSPGTGEAKNIQYF
-	TRBV6-2/TRBV6-3	-	TRBJ2-7	TGTGCCAGCAGTTACGCGGGGAACTACGAGCAGTACTTC	CASSYAGNYEQYF
-	TRBV7-9	-	TRBJ1-3	TGTGCCAGCAGCTCGGCTAGGACCATATATTTT	CASSSARTIYF
-	TRBV7-2	-	TRBJ1-5	TGTGCCAGCAGCTCGTACAGGGAGGATCAGCCCCAGCATTTT	CASSSYREDQPQHF
TRBD1	TRBV19	once	TRBJ1-6	TGTGCCAGTAGCGCCGGAACCGGGACAGGAGAAGGACCCCTCCACTTT	CASSAGTGTGEGPLHF
-	TRBV7-9	-	TRBJ2-3	TGTGCCAGCAGCTTAAAAGCGTCCTATAGCACAGATACGCAGTATTTT	CASSLKASYSTDTQYF
-	TRBV6-5	-	TRBJ1-5	TGTGCCAGCAGTTACAAGAGGTCAGCGGCCAATCAGCCCCAGCATTTT	CASSYKRSAANQPQHF
TRBD2	TRBV6-1	-	TRBJ2-1	TGTGCCAGCAGTGAAGGGTATAGCGGGGTTTACAATGAGCAGTTCTTC	CASSEGYSGVYNEQFF
-	TRBV27	-	TRBJ1-2	TGTGCCAGCAGTTTATCCGGCTATGGCTACACCTTC	CASSLSGYGYTF
-	TRBV7-2	-	TRBJ1-3	TGTGCCAGCAGCTCCCGGGACATCTCTGGAAACACCATATATTTT	CASSSRDISGNTIYF
-	TRBV5-6	once	TRBJ1-1	TGTGCCAGCAGCTTCATCCCAGGGCTGAACACTGAAGCTTTCTTT	CASSFIPGLNTEAFF
TRBD2	TRBV18	once	TRBJ2-4	TGTGCCAGCTCACCACTAGCGGGAGAAAACATTCAGTACTTC	CASSPLAGENIQYF
-	TRBV19	-	TRBJ2-2	TGTGCCAGTAGTCCCGGGGGAAACACCGGGGAGCTGTTTTTT	CASSPGGNTGELFF
-	TRBV29-1	once	TRBJ1-1	TGCAGCGTGGTGGAGGGGTCGGGAAACACTGAAGCTTTCTTT	CSVVEGSGNTEAFF
-	TRBV5-1	-	TRBJ1-4	TGCGCCAGCAGCCCGATACTTACAACTAATGAAAAACTGTTTTTT	CASSPILTTNEKLFF
TRBD1	TRBV28	-	TRBJ1-1	TGTGCCAGCACTTTAATTCAGGGGGGTGGCACTGAAGCTTTCTTT	CASTLIQGGGTEAFF
-	TRBV6-5	-	TRBJ1-4	TGTGCCAGCAGTTACTCATTGGGAAATGAAAAACTGTTTTTT	CASSYSLGNEKLFF
-	TRBV7-3	few	TRBJ2-3	TGTGCCAGCAGCTTAGGGGTTAGCGACACAGATACGCAGTATTTT	CASSLGVSDTDTQYF
-	TRBV5-1	-	TRBJ2-7	TGCGCCAGCACGTCGGACACCTTCTCCTACGAGCAGTACTTC	CASTSDTFSYEQYF
TRBD2	TRBV9	-	TRBJ2-5	TGTGCCACCGGGGGGAGGAAACAAGAGACCCAGTACTTC	CATGGRKQETQYF
TRBD2	TRBV3-1/TRBV3-2	-	TRBJ2-1	TGTGCCAGCAGCCACCTCGGGACTAGCGGCCTGGGAGATGAGCAGTTCTTC	CASSHLGTSGLGDEQFF
-	TRBV7-2	-	TRBJ1-2	TGTGCCAGCAGCTTAAACCCGACAGCTGACTATGGCTACACCTTC	CASSLNPTADYGYTF
-	TRBV28	-	TRBJ1-6	TGTGCCAGCAGCCGTACAGTCCCCAATTCACCCCTCCACTTT	CASSRTVPNSPLHF